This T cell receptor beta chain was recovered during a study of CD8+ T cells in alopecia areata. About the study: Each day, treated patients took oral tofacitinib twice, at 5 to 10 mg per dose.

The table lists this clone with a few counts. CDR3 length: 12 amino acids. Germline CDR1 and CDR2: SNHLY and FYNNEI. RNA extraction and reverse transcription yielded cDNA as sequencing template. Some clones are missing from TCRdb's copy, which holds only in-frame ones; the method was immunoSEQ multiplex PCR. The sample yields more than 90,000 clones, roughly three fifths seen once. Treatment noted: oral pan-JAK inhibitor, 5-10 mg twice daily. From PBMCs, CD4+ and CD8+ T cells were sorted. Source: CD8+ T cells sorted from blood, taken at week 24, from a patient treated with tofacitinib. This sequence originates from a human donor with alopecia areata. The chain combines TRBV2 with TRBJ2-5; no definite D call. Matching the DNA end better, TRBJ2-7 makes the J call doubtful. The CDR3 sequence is CASSEGPYEQYF. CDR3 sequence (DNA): TGTGCCAGCAGTGAAGGGCCATACGAGCAGTACTTC.